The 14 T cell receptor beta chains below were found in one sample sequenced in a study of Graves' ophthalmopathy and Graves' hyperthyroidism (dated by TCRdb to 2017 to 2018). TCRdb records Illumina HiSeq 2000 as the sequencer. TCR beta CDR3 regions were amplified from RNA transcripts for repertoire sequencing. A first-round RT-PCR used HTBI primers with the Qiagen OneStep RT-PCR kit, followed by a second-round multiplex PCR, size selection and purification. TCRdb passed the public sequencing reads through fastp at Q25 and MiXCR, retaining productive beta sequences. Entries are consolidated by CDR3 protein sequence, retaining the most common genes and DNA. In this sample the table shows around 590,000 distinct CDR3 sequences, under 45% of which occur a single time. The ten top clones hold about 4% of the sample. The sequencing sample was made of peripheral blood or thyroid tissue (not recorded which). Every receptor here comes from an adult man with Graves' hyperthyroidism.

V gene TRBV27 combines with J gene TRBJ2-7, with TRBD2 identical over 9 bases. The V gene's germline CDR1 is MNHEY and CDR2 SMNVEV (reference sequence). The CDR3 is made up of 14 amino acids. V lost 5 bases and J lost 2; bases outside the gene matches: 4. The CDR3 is CASSPVAGAYEQYF. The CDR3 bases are TGTGCCAGCAGTCCTGTAGCGGGAGCCTACGAGCAGTACTTC.

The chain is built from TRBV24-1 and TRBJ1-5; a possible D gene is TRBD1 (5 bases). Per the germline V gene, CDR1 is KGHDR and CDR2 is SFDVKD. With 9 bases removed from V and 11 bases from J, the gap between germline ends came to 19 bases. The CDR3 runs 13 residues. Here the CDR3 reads CATALAGVETQHF. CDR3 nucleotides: TGTGCCACCGCTCTAGCGGGGGTGGAGACCCAGCATTTT.

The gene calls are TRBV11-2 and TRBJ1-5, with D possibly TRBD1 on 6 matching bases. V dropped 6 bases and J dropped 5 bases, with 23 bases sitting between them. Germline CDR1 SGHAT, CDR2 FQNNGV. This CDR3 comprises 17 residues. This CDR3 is CASSLLRGGQFDQPQHF. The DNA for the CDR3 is TGTGCCAGCAGTTTATTAAGAGGTGGACAGTTCGATCAGCCCCAGCATTTT.

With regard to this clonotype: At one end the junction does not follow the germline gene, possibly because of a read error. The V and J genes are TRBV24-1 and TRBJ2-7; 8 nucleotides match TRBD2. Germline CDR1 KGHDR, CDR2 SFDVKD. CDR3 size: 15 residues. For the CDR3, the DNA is TGTGCCAGCAGTTTAGAGAGCGGGAGTTACTACGAGCAGTACTTC. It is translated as CASSLESGSYYEQYF.

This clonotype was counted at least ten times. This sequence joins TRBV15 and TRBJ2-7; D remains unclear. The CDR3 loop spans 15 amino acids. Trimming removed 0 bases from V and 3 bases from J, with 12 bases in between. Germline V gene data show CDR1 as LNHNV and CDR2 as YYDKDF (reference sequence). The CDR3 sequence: CATSRDRHLGYEQYF. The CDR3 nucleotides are TGTGCCACCAGCAGAGATCGCCACCTGGGCTACGAGCAGTACTTC.

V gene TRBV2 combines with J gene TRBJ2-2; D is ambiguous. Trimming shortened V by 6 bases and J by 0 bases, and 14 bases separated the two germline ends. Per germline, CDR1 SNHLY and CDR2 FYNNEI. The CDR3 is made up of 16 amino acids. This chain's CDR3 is CASSKTQPSNTGELFF. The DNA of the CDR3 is TGTGCCAGCAGCAAAACCCAACCCTCGAACACCGGGGAGCTGTTTTTT.

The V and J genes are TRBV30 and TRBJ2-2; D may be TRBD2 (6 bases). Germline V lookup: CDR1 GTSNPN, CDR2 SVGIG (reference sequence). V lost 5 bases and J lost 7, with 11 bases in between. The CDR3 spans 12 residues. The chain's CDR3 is CAWSTRGGELFF. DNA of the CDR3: TGTGCCTGGTCGACTAGAGGCGGGGAGCTGTTTTTT.

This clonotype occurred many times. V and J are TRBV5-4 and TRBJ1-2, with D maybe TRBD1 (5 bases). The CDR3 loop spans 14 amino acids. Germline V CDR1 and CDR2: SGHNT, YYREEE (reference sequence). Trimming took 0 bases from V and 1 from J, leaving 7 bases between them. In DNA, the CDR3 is TGTGCCAGCAGCTTGGCAGGGCTTAACTATGGCTACACCTTC. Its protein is CASSLAGLNYGYTF.

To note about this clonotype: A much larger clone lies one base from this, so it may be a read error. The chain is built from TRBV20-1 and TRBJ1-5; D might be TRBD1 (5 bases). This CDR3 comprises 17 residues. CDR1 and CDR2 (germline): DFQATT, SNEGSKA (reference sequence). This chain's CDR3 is CSASSPGSLGDFQPRHF. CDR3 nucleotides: TGCAGTGCTAGTAGCCCGGGGTCGTTAGGGGATTTTCAGCCCCGGCATTTT.

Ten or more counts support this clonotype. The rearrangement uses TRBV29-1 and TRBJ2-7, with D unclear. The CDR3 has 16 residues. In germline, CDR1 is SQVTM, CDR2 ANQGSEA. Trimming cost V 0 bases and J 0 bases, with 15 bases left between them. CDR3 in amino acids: CSVEDLGITSSYEQYF. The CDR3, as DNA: TGCAGCGTTGAAGATCTGGGCATCACGAGCTCCTACGAGCAGTACTTC.

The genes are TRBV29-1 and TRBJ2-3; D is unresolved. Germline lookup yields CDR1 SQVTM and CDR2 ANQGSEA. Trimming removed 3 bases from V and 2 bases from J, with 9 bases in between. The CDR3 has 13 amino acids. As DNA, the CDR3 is TGCAGCGTTGAGTTGGCCTACACAGATACGCAGTATTTT. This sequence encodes CSVELAYTDTQYF.

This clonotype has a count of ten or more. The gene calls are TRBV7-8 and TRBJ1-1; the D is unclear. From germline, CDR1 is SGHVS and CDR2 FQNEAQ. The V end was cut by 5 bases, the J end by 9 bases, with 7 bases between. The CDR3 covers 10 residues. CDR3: CASSQSQAFF. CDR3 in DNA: TGTGCCAGCAGCCAATCTCAAGCTTTCTTT.

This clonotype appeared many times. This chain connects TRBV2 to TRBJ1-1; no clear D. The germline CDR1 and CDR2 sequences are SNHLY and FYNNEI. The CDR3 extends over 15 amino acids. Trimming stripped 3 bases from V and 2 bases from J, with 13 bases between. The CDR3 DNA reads TGTGCCAGCAGTGACGAAACCCCAGTAAACACTGAAGCTTTCTTT. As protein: CASSDETPVNTEAFF.

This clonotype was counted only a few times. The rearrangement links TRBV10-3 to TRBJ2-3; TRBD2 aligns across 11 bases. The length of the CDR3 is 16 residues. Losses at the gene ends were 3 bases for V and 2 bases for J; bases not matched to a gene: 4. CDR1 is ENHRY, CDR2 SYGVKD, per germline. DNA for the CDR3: TGTGCCATCAGTGATAGACTAGCGGGGCTCACAGATACGCAGTATTTT. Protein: CAISDRLAGLTDTQYF.